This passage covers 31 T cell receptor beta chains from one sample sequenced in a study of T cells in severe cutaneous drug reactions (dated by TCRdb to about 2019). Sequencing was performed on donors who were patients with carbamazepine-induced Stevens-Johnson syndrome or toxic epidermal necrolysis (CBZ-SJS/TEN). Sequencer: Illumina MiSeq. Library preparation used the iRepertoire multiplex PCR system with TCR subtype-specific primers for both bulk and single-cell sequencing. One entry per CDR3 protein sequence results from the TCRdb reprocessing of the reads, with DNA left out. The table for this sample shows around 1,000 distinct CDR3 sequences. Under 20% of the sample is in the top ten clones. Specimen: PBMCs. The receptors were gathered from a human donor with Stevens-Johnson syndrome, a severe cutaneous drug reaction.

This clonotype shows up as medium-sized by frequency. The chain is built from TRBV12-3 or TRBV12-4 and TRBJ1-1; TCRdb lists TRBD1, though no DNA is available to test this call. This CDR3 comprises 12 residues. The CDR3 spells CASSPGAGEAFF.

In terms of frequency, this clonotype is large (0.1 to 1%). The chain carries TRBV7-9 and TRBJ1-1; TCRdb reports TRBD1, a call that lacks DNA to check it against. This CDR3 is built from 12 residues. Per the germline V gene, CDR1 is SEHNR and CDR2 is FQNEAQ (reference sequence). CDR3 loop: CASSSDSLLGFF.

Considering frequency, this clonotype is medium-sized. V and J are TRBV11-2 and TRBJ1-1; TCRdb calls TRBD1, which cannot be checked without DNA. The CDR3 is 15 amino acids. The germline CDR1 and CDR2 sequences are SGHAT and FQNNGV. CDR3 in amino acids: CASREFWGKNTEAFF.

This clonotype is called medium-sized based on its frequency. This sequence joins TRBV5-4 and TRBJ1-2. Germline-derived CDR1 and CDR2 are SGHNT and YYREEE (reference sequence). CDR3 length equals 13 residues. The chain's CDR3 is CASSLEAYYGYTF.

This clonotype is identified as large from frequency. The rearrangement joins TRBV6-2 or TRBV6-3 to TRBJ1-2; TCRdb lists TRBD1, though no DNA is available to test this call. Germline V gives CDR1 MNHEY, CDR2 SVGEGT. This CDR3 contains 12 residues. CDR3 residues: CASRTGIYGYTF.

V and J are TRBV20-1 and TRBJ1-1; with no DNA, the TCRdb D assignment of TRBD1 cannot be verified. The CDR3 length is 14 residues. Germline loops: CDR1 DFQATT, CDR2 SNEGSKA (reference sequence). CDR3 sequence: CSALTGFGGTEAFF.

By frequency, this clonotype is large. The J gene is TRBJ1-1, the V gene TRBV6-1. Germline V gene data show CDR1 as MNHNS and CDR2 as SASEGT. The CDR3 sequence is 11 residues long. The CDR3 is CASSRNTEAFF.

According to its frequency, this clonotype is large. This chain's CDR3 is CASSFGGGAIGELFF. The V call is TRBV6-1, the J call TRBJ2-2; TCRdb designates TRBD2, a call that cannot be tested without DNA. The CDR3 totals 15 residues. Germline CDR1 reads MNHNS; CDR2 reads SASEGT.

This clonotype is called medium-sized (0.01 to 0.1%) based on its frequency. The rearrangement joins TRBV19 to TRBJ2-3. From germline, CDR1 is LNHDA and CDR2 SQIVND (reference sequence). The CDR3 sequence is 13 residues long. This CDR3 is CASSGAWTDTQYF.

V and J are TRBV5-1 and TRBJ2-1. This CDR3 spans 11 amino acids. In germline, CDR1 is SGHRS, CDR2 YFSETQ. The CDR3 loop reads CASSLLDEQFF.

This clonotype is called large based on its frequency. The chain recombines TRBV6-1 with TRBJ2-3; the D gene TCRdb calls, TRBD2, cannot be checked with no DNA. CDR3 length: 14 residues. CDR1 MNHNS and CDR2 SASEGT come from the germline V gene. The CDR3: CASGSGGGTDTQYF.

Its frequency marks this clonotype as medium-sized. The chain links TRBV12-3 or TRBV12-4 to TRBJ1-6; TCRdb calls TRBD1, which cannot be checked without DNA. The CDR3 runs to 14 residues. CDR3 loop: CASRIDSHTSPLHF.

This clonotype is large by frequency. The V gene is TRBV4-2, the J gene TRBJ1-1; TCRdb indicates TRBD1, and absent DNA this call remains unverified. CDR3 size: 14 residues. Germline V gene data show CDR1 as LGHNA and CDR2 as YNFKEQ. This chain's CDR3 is CASSQGDRNTEAFF.

The CDR3 loop is CSATQDRFGSDTQYF. The chain uses TRBV20-1 and TRBJ2-3; TCRdb reports TRBD1, a call that lacks DNA to check it against. This CDR3 region has 15 residues. Germline values: CDR1 DFQATT, CDR2 SNEGSKA (reference sequence).

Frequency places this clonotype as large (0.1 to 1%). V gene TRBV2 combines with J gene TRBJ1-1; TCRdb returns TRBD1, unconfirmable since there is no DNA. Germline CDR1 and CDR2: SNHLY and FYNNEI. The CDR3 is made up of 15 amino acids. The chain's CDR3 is CASRDRDRGRTEAFF.

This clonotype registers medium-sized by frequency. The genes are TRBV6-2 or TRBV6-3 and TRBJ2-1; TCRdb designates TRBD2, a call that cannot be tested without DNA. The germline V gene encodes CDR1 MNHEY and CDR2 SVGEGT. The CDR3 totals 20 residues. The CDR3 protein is CASSFDTSGGNISSYNEQFF.

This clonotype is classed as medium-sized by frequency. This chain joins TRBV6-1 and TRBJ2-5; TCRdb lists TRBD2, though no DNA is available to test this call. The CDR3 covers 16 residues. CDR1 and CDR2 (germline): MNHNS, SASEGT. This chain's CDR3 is CASSERKELAGKTQYF.

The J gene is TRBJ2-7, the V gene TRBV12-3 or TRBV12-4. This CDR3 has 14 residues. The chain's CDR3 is CASRLSGSFNEQYF.

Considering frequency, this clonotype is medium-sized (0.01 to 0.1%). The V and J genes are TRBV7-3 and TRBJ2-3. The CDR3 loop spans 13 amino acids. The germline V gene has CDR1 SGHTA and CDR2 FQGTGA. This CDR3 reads CASSLRPTDTQYF.

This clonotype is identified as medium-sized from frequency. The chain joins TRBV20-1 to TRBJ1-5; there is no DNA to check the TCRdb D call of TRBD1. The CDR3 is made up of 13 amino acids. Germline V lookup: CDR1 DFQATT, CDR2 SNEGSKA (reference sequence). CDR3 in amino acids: CSANEAVLRAQHF.

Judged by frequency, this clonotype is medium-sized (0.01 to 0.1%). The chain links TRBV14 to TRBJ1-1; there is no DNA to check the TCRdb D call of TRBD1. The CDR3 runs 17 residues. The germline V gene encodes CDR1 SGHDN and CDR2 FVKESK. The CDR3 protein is CASSPISGVIGYTEAFF.

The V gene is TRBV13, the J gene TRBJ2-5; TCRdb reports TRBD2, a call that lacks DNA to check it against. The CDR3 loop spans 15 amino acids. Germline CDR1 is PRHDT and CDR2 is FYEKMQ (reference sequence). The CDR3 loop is CASSSPTSGEETQYF.

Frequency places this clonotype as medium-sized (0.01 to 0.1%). CDR3 residues: CASSIHRWFVYGYTF. The J gene is TRBJ1-2, the V gene TRBV19; there is no DNA to check the TCRdb D call of TRBD1. The CDR3 extends over 15 amino acids. The germline CDR1 and CDR2 sequences are LNHDA and SQIVND (reference sequence).

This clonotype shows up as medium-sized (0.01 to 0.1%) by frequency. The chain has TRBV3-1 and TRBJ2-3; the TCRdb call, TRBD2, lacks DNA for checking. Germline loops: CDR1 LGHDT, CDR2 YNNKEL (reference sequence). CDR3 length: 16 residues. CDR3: CASSTLLAPSTDTQYF.

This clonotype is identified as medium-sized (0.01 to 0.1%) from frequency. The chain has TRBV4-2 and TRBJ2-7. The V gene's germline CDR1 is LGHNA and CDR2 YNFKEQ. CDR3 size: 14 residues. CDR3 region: CASSQEWAAYEQYF.

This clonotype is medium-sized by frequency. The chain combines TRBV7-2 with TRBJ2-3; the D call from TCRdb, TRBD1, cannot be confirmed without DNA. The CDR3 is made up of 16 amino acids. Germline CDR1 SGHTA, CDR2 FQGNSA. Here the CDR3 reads CASSRKAGAWADTQYF.

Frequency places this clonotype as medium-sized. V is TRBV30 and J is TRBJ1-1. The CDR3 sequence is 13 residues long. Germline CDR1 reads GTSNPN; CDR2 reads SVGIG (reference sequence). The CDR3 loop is CAWNVQGATEAFF.

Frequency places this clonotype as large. CDR3 region: CASSETIAGTDTQYF. This chain uses TRBV28 with TRBJ2-3; absent DNA, TCRdb's TRBD2 call cannot be checked. There are 15 residues in the CDR3. Germline V CDR1 and CDR2: MDHEN, SYDVKM. The full variable domain, its missing parts supplied by reference TRBV28 and TRBJ2-3, is DVKVTQSSRYLVKRTGEKVFLECVQDMDHENMFWYRQDPGLGLRLIYFSYDVKMKEKGDIPEGYSVSREKKERFSLILESASTNQTSMYLCASSETIAGTDTQYFGPGTRLTVL.

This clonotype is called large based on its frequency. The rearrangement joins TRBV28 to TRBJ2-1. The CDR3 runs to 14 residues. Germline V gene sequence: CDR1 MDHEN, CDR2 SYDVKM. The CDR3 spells CASNLLASYNEQFF.

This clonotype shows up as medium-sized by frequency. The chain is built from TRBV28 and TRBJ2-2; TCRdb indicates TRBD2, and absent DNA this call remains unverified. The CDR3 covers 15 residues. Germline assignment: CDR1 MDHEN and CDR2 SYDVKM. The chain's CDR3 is CASSFGGGNTGELFF.

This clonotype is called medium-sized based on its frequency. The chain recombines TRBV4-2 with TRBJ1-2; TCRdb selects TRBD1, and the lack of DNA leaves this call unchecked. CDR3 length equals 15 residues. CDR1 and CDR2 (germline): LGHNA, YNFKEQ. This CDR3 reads CASSQAVGTLYGYTF.